This paragraph reports one T cell receptor (beta chain). This record comes from a study of graft-versus-host responses after intestinal transplantation. Clones were read by immunoSEQ multiplex PCR, and TCRdb kept only the in-frame ones, dropping some. Of about 40,000 clones in the sample, about 90% are singletons; the top ten hold around 7%. Germline-derived CDR1 and CDR2 are SGDLS and YYNGEE. The CDR3 has 15 residues. V dropped 4 bases and J dropped 3; count of bases not matched to a gene: 9. Specimen: PBMCs, collected 267 days after transplant. The gene calls are TRBV9 and TRBJ1-1, with 7 bases fitting TRBD1. The sequence was collected from a human patient who received an intestinal transplant, so some T cells may come from the graft donor. Here the CDR3 DNA reads TGTGCCAGCAGCCCCAGGGGGGGGTACCACACTGAAGCTTTCTTT. This codes for CASSPRGGYHTEAFF.